These 20 T cell receptor beta chains were all obtained from the same sample, sequenced in a study of T cells expressing NK-cell markers. TCRdb reprocessed the 5' RACE reads and reports one entry per CDR3 protein, with no DNA. The ten top clones account for less than 7.5%, within a sample of almost 450,000 distinct CDR3 sequences. Specimen: blood T cells: a sorted CD56 or NKG2C T cell subset, CD4+ or CD8+ T cells, or bulk PBMC T cells (not recorded which). The receptors were gathered from a woman between 18 and 70 years old in good health.

The genes are TRBV12-3 or TRBV12-4 and TRBJ2-3; TCRdb names TRBD1, which stays unverified in the absence of DNA. This CDR3 has 11 amino acids. The CDR3 spells CASSLGGLLYF.

The chain is built from TRBV20-1 and TRBJ1-5; without DNA, the TCRdb call of TRBD1 cannot be checked. CDR3 length: 13 residues. CDR1 and CDR2 (germline): DFQATT, SNEGSKA (reference sequence). This CDR3 reads CSASGTGDQPQHF.

The chain joins TRBV4-1 to TRBJ1-5. The CDR3 is 16 residues long. CDR1 and CDR2 from the germline V gene are MGHRA and YSYEKL. The CDR3 loop reads CASSQVWVLGNQPQHF.

This chain joins TRBV11-1 and TRBJ1-5; there is no DNA to check the TCRdb D call of TRBD1. The CDR3 consists of 15 residues. Germline V gene lookup returns CDR1 SGHAT and CDR2 FQDESV (reference sequence). The CDR3 loop is CASSQGIGGNQPQHF. Based on the CDR3 plus reference TRBV11-1 and TRBJ1-5, the full variable domain is EAEVAQSPRYKITEKSQAVAFWCDPISGHATLYWYRQILGQGPELLVQFQDESVVDDSQLPKDRFSAERLKGVDSTLKIQPAELGDSAMYLCASSQGIGGNQPQHFGDGTRLSIL.

V is TRBV30 and J is TRBJ2-1. The CDR3 is made up of 11 amino acids. CDR1 is GTSNPN and CDR2 is SVGIG in the germline V gene (reference sequence). CDR3 region: CAWSVTAEQFF.

The V and J genes are TRBV7-2 and TRBJ2-1; TCRdb gives TRBD1 as the D gene, but with no DNA this cannot be confirmed. The CDR3 totals 12 residues. The germline V gene encodes CDR1 SGHTA and CDR2 FQGNSA. This CDR3 reads CASGGVYDEQFF.

The gene calls are TRBV29-1 and TRBJ2-3; the D call from TCRdb, TRBD2, cannot be confirmed without DNA. There are 17 residues in the CDR3. Germline CDR1 is SQVTM and CDR2 is ANQGSEA. CDR3 region: CSVGPTLALILTDTQYF.

The gene calls are TRBV10-3 and TRBJ2-1. Germline V CDR1 and CDR2: ENHRY, SYGVKD. The CDR3 length is 15 residues. Here the CDR3 reads CAISDSDKSYNEQFF.

The rearrangement links TRBV4-3 to TRBJ2-5. Germline CDR1 reads LGHNA; CDR2 reads YSLEER. The CDR3 runs to 15 residues. This chain's CDR3 is CASSQDSTNRETQYF.

The chain couples TRBV21-1 to TRBJ2-1; lacking DNA, the TRBD1 call made by TCRdb goes unchecked. TRBV21-1 is a pseudogene locus. There are 17 residues in the CDR3. CDR3 residues: CASPNSPGTALYNEQFF.

The chain employs TRBV29-1 and TRBJ2-7; TCRdb's assignment of TRBD2 cannot be checked, as there is no DNA. CDR3 length: 11 residues. The germline CDR1 and CDR2 sequences are SQVTM and ANQGSEA. This CDR3 is CSVGEDYGQYF.

The V and J genes are TRBV5-4 and TRBJ2-5; TCRdb selects TRBD1, and the lack of DNA leaves this call unchecked. There are 19 residues in the CDR3. The V gene's germline CDR1 is SGHNT and CDR2 YYREEE (reference sequence). The CDR3 loop is CASSLGGGGLGLFQETQYF.

The chain couples TRBV12-3 or TRBV12-4 to TRBJ1-4. This CDR3 has 14 amino acids. The CDR3 sequence is CASSPGGLFEKLFF.

The chain has TRBV7-2 and TRBJ2-5; TCRdb indicates TRBD1, and absent DNA this call remains unverified. From germline, CDR1 is SGHTA and CDR2 FQGNSA. CDR3 length: 14 amino acids. The CDR3 loop is CASSLDREWETQYF.

V usage is TRBV5-4 and J usage is TRBJ2-3. The CDR3 contains 13 residues. Germline values: CDR1 SGHNT, CDR2 YYREEE (reference sequence). The CDR3 sequence: CASSHPLGDTQYF.

The CDR3 is CASSGPLAGGGNEQFF. The rearrangement joins TRBV6-1 to TRBJ2-1; TCRdb's assignment of TRBD2 cannot be checked, as there is no DNA. The CDR3 consists of 16 residues. CDR1 and CDR2 (germline): MNHNS, SASEGT.

This chain connects TRBV25-1 to TRBJ2-3; lacking DNA, the TRBD2 call made by TCRdb goes unchecked. In germline, CDR1 is MGHDK, CDR2 SYGVNS. The CDR3 loop spans 12 amino acids. The CDR3: CASAGRADTQYF.

The chain couples TRBV5-1 to TRBJ2-1. The CDR3 is 14 residues long. Germline V gene lookup returns CDR1 SGHRS and CDR2 YFSETQ. The CDR3 here is CASSFFSSYNEQFF.

The CDR3 protein is CASSQTTGWTEAFF. V and J are TRBV4-3 and TRBJ1-1; TCRdb reports TRBD1, a call that lacks DNA to check it against. The germline CDR1 and CDR2 sequences are LGHNA and YSLEER. There are 14 residues in the CDR3.

V gene TRBV20-1 combines with J gene TRBJ2-1; the TRBD1 assignment by TCRdb is unverifiable without DNA. CDR1 and CDR2 (germline): DFQATT, SNEGSKA (reference sequence). There are 13 residues in the CDR3. CDR3 sequence reads: CSASTGHLDEQFF.